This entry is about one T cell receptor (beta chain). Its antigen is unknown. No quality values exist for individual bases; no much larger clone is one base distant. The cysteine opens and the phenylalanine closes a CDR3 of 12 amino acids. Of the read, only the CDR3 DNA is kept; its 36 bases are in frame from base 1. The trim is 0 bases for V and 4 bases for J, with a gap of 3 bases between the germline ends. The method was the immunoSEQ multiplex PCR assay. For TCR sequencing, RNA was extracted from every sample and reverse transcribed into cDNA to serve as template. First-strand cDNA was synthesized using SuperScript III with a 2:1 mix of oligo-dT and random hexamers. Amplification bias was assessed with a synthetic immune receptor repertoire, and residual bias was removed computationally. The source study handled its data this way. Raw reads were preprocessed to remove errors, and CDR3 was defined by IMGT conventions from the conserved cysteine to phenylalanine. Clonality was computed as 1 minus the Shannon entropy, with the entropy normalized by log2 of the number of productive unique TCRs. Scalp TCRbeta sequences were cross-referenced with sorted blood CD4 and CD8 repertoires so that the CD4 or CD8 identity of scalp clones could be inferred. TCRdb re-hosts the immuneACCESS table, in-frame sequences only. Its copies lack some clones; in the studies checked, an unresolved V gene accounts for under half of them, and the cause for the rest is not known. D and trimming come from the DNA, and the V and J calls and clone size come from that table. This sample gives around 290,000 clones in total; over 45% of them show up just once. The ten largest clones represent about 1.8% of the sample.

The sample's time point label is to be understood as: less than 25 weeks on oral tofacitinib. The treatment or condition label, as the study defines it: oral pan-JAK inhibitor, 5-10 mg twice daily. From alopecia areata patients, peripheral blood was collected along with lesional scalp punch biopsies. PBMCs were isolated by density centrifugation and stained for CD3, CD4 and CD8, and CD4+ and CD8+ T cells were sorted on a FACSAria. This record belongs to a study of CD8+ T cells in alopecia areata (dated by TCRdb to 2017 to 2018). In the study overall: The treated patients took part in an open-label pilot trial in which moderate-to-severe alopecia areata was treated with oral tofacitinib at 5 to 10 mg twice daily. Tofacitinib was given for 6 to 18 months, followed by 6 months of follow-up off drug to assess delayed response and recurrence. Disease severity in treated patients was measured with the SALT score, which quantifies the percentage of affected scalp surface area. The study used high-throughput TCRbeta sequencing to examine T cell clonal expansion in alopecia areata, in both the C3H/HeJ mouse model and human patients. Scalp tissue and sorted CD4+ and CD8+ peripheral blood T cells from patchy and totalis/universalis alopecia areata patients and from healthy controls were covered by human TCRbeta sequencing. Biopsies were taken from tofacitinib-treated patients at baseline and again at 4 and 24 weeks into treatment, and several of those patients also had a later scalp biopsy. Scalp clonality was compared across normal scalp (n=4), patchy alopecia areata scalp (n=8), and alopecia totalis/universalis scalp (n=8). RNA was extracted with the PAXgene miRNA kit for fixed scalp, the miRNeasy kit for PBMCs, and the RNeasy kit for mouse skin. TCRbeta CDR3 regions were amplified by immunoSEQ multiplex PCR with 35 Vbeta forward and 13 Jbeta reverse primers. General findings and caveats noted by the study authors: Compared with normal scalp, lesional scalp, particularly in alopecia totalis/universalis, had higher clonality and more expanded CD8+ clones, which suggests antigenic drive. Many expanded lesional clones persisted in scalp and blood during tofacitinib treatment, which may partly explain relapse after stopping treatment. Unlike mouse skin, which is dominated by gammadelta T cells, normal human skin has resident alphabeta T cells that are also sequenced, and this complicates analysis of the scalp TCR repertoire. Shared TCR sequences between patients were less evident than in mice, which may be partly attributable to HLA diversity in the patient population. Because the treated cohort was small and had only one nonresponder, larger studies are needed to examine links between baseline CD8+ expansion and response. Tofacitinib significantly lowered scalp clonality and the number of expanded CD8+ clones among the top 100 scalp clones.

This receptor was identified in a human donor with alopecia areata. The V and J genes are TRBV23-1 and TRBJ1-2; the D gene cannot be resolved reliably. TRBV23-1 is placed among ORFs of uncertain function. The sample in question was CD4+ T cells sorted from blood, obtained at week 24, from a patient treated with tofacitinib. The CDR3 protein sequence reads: CASSQSVYGYTF. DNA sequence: TGCGCCAGCAGTCAATCCGTCTATGGCTACACCTTC.